This T cell receptor (beta chain) was identified in a study of response to subunit inactivated influenza vaccine. General study points: Authors suggested each seasonal influenza vaccination recruits few new T cells.

TCRdb independently ran MiXCR on the RT-PCR reads; one entry per CDR3 protein. The table lists hundreds of thousands of distinct CDR3 sequences, 11% to 15% of them singletons, with around 7.6% in the top ten. At least ten counts were recorded for this clonotype. Its specificity is unknown. The starting material was PBMCs from blood, obtained around 14 days before vaccination. The sequence was obtained from a man aged 50 or older who received an inactivated influenza vaccine.

The CDR3 DNA reads TGTGCCAGCAAACTGGGGGGAAACATTCAGTACTTC. Protein sequence: CASKLGGNIQYF. The chain is built from TRBV2 and TRBJ2-4; a possible D gene is TRBD2 (6 bases). V dropped 7 bases and J dropped 6 bases, with 10 bases sitting between them. Germline V gene lookup returns CDR1 SNHLY and CDR2 FYNNEI. CDR3 size: 12 residues.